This T cell receptor (beta chain) was found in a study of blood T cells in healthy people across ages. Study as a whole: Researchers report that template switching captured about one barcoded beta molecule per two T cells. General study findings and limits: Compared with aged donors, long-lived donors showed fewer expanded clones, suggesting selection.

A sample-barcoded 5' primer and a J-beta primer mix were used in a second PCR of about 7 to 12 cycles. Via MiXCR, TCRdb re-called the 5' RACE reads, giving one row per CDR3 protein. The sample consists of hundreds of thousands of distinct CDR3 sequences, around two thirds of them appearing once. The CDR3 covers 18 residues. As regards this clonotype: The antigen is undetermined.

Collection of 8.5 to 10 milliliters of peripheral blood was performed for each donor. The authors extracted at least 5.5 micrograms of total RNA per sample. This clonotype originated in a man aged 25-45 years in good health. This chain links TRBV21-1 with TRBJ2-7; the table's TRBD1 call for D was not verified on the DNA. TRBV21-1 is reported as a pseudogene. Sequencing used blood. The DNA of the CDR3 is TGTGCCAGCCCCCCGGCGAATAGGGAGGGACAGAGACCCTACGAGCAGTACTTC. It translates to CASPPANREGQRPYEQYF.